These T cell receptor beta chains were read from a single sample in a study of blood T cell repertoires in COVID-19. Clones were sequenced by immunoSEQ multiplex PCR, and TCRdb holds only the in-frame ones, with some missing. Here the sample spans roughly 200,000 clones, 80% to 90% being singletons. The specimen was peripheral blood. The receptors derive from a human donor in a cohort sampled during active COVID-19. Both conserved end residues are part of each CDR3. The D gene is left open where the match is weak. Clone size is given for some rows only: seen once, a few or many times, or a class if the clone is expanded.

V	J	length	D	size	DNA	CDR3
TRBV2	TRBJ2-5	13	NA	NA	TGTGCCAGCAGTGCGCAGGTCCAAGAGACCCAGTACTTC	CASSAQVQETQYF
TRBV5-6	TRBJ1-2	13	NA	NA	TGTGCCAGCAGCCTACAGGGACCTAATGGCTACACCTTC	CASSLQGPNGYTF
TRBV25-1	TRBJ2-4	15	TRBD2	NA	TGTGCCAGCAGCAATCAGAGGTCCAGCGGGGACATTCAGTACTTC	CASSNQRSSGDIQYF
TRBV5-1	TRBJ2-5	15	TRBD2	once	TGCGCCAGCAGCCCCGGGACTAGCAGTAGGGAGACCCAGTACTTC	CASSPGTSSRETQYF
TRBV5-1	TRBJ2-5	11	NA	NA	TGCGCCAGCAGCACTCAAGAGACCCAGTACTTC	CASSTQETQYF
TRBV27	TRBJ1-3	14	TRBD1	NA	TGTGCCAGCAGTAGGACAGGGACTGGAAACACCATATATTTT	CASSRTGTGNTIYF
TRBV10-1	TRBJ1-1	18	TRBD1	NA	TGCGCCAGCAGTGAGTCCCGGGGACAGGGTGAGTGGGGCACTGAAGCTTTCTTT	CASSESRGQGEWGTEAFF
TRBV9	TRBJ1-4	15	NA	NA	TGTGCCAGCAGCGTCAACAGGGCTGCTAATGAAAAACTGTTTTTT	CASSVNRAANEKLFF
TRBV28	TRBJ2-7	16	TRBD2	few	TGTGCCAGCAGTCCCGGGGGACTAGCGGGAGGTGGAGAGCAGTACTTC	CASSPGGLAGGGEQYF
TRBV10-3	TRBJ2-3	14	TRBD2	few	TGTGCCACCACCCCGCGGGGGGGCACAGATACGCAGTATTTT	CATTPRGGTDTQYF
TRBV10-3	TRBJ2-1	14	TRBD2	NA	TGTGCCATCAGTGGACTAGCGGGGGACAATGAGCAGTTCTTC	CAISGLAGDNEQFF
TRBV7-9	TRBJ2-3	15	NA	NA	TGTGCCAGCAGCTCGGACTCGTTCAGCACAGATACGCAGTATTTT	CASSSDSFSTDTQYF
TRBV3-1/TRBV3-2	TRBJ1-4	15	TRBD1	once	TGTGCCAGCAGCCAAAGGTTACAGGGGGATGAAAAACTGTTTTTT	CASSQRLQGDEKLFF
TRBV5-1	TRBJ2-5	12	NA	NA	TGCGCCAGCAGCTTGTTCGGGGAGACCCAGTACTTC	CASSLFGETQYF
TRBV7-9	TRBJ1-3	13	NA	once	TGTGCCAGCATCTTTATCTCTGGAAACACCATATATTTT	CASIFISGNTIYF
TRBV18	TRBJ2-1	15	TRBD2	NA	TGTGCCAGCTCGGAATATAGCGGGACCTACAATGAGCAGTTCTTC	CASSEYSGTYNEQFF
TRBV5-1	TRBJ1-5	13	NA	NA	TGCGCCAGCAGCTTAGGGGGGGATCAGCCCCAGCATTTT	CASSLGGDQPQHF
TRBV27	TRBJ1-5	14	NA	NA	TGTGCCAGCAGTTTCTACGCAGGTGATCAGCCCCAGCATTTT	CASSFYAGDQPQHF
TRBV10-2	TRBJ2-5	17	TRBD2	NA	TGCGCCAGCAAGCCCGTTGGAGGGAGGGAGACCCAAGAGACCCAGTACTTC	CASKPVGGRETQETQYF
TRBV14	TRBJ2-1	11	NA	NA	TGTGCCAGCAGCCAATTTAGCGAGCAGTTCTTC	CASSQFSEQFF
TRBV11-3	TRBJ2-2	13	NA	NA	TGTGCCAGCAGCTTAGGGTCGGCCGGGGAGCTGTTTTTT	CASSLGSAGELFF
TRBV7-9	TRBJ1-2	14	TRBD1	many	TGTGCCAGCAGCCCGATTGACAGGGGAGAGGGCTACACCTTC	CASSPIDRGEGYTF
TRBV7-3	TRBJ1-1	13	NA	once	TGTGCCAGCAGCCTACAGGGAAGCACTGAAGCTTTCTTT	CASSLQGSTEAFF
TRBV5-6	TRBJ1-5	18	NA	NA	TGTGCCAGCAGCTTGGCGGGAGGGTCCGTTTATAGCAATCAGCCCCAGCATTTT	CASSLAGGSVYSNQPQHF
TRBV19	TRBJ1-1	15	TRBD1	NA	TGTGCCAGTAGTATAGCTCAGGGGGCGAACACTGAAGCTTTCTTT	CASSIAQGANTEAFF
TRBV6-5	TRBJ1-1	13	NA	NA	TGTGCCAGCAGCCCGAACAGGGCTGGTGAAGCTTTCTTT	CASSPNRAGEAFF
TRBV30	TRBJ1-2	13	TRBD1	once	TGTGCCTGGAGCCGGGGACAGCGCTATGGCTACACCTTC	CAWSRGQRYGYTF
TRBV6-1	TRBJ1-2	12	NA	once	TGTGCCAGCAGTGAGGGAGGGCCCGGCTACACCTTC	CASSEGGPGYTF
TRBV6-5	TRBJ2-3	16	TRBD2	NA	TGTGCCAGCAGTTGGGATAGCGGGAGCGGAGAAGATACGCAGTATTTT	CASSWDSGSGEDTQYF
TRBV3-1/TRBV3-2	TRBJ1-1	14	NA	NA	TGTGCCAGCAGCCTTCTTCGGGGGAATACTGAAGCTTTCTTT	CASSLLRGNTEAFF
TRBV6-1	TRBJ1-5	14	NA	NA	TGTGCCAGCAGTGAAGACAGGGCCAATCAGCCCCAGCATTTT	CASSEDRANQPQHF
TRBV4-1	TRBJ2-7	15	TRBD2	NA	TGCGCCAGCAGCCAAGACACTAGCGGATACTACGAGCAGTACTTC	CASSQDTSGYYEQYF
TRBV4-1	TRBJ1-3	15	NA	few	TGCGCCAGCAGCCAAGTACCGGTGAACGGAAACACCATATATTTT	CASSQVPVNGNTIYF
TRBV10-2	TRBJ2-2	14	TRBD2	NA	TGCGCCGGCTTAGCGGGGGGGCGTACCGGGGAGCTGTTTTTT	CAGLAGGRTGELFF
TRBV14	TRBJ2-2	16	NA	NA	TGTGCCAGCAGCCGACTAACAGGGTTGGACACCGGGGAGCTGTTTTTT	CASSRLTGLDTGELFF
TRBV27	TRBJ1-2	14	NA	NA	TGTGCCAGCAGTTTTAGCTGGGGGGGCTATGGCTACACCTTC	CASSFSWGGYGYTF
TRBV2	TRBJ2-7	14	NA	NA	TGTGCCAGCAGCCGGGGGGCCCTCTCCTACGAGCAGTACTTC	CASSRGALSYEQYF
TRBV7-9	TRBJ2-3	13	NA	NA	TGTGCCAGCAGCCGCGGCTCCACAGATACGCAGTATTTT	CASSRGSTDTQYF
TRBV28	TRBJ2-7	15	NA	NA	TGTGCCAGCAGTTTATCTAGTCAGGGTGTTTACGAGCAGTACTTC	CASSLSSQGVYEQYF
TRBV6-2/TRBV6-3	TRBJ1-2	15	TRBD1	NA	TGTGCCAGCAGTTACGGTCGACAGGGGGCGCGTGGCTACACCTTC	CASSYGRQGARGYTF
TRBV7-8	TRBJ2-3	16	NA	NA	TGTGCCAGCAGCTTAGCAACGGCTAGCGGCACAGATACGCAGTATTTT	CASSLATASGTDTQYF